This TCR beta chain was retrieved from a study of T cell responses to AZD1222 COVID-19 vaccine. Trimming cost V 1 base and J 7 bases, with 13 bases left between them. The CDR3 has 14 amino acids. The germline V gene has CDR1 LNHDA and CDR2 SQIVND (reference sequence). Sequencing was performed with immunoSEQ multiplex PCR; in TCRdb, only in-frame clones are kept and a portion is missing. In the table there are under 150,000 clones, roughly 91% of which are singletons. Whole-study findings and limits: Sampling that yielded the repertoires occurred only after the peak T cell response.

This clone has a single count. Its matching antigen is unknown. The sequencing here drew on peripheral blood, taken on day 0 of AZD1222 vaccination. The sequence came from an adult in good health. The chain recombines TRBV19 with TRBJ2-5; D assignment may be TRBD1 or TRBD2 (5 bases each). The CDR3 protein is CASSIVLGRATQYF. The CDR3, as DNA: TGTGCCAGTAGTATAGTTTTGGGACGCGCGACCCAGTACTTC. The variable domain in full, completed from reference TRBV19 and TRBJ2-5, reads DGGITQSPKYLFRKEGQNVTLSCEQNLNHDAMYWYRQDPGQGLRLIYYSQIVNDFQKGDIAEGYSVSREKKESFPLTVTSAQKNPTAFYLCASSIVLGRATQYFGPGTRLLVL.